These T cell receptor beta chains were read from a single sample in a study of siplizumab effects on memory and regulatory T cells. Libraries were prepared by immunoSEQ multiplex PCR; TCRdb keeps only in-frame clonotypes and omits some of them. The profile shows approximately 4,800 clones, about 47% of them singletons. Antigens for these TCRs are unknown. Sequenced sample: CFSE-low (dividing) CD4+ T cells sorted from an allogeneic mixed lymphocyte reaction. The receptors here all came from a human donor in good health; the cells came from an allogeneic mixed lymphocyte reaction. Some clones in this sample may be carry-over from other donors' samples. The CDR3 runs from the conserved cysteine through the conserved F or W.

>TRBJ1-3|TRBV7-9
CASSSNQYSGNTIYF
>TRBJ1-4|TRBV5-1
CASSPWTGRGEKLFF
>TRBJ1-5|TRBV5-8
CASSLDLLGQPQHF
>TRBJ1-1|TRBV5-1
CASSFFRETEAFF
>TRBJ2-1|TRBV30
CAWRIRLAGNEQFF
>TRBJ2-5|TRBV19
CASSINSQETQYF
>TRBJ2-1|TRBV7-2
CASSLVGQVEQFF
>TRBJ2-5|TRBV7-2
CASSARTGRAQETQYF
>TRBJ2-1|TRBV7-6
CASSLNVGLAGWANEQFF
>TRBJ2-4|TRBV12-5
CASGLVWGQGENIQYF
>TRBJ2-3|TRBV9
CASSVAPGASTDTQYF
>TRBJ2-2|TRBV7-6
CASSLATGELFF
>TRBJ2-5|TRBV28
CASSSRETQYF
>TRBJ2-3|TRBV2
CATSPQGVSTDTQYF
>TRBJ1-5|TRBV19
CASSEQGSNQPQHF
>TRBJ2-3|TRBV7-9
CASSLARVSTSTDTQYF
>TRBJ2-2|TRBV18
CASSRDRATGELFF
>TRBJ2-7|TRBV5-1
CASSLVGTYEQYF
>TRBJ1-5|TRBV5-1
CASSLDRSGQPQHF
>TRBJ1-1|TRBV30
CAWSSRGNTEAFF
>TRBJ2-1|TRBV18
CASSLFWTSGVSYNEQFF
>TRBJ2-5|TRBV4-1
CASSQVGLAGGEQYF
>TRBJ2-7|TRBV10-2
CASSDFGQGWTYEQYF
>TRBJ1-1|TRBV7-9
CASSLAGRSNTEAFF
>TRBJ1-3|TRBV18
CASSLSPLGGSGNTIYF
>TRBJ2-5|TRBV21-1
CANTTGEGSETQYF
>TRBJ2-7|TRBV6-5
CASRYDRGYYEQYF
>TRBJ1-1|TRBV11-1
CASSGGPNMFF
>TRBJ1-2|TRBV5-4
CASSLGVHYGYTF
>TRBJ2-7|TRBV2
CASREGQGAREQYF
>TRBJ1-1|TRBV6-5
CASTKRPTANTEAFF
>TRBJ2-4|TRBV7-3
CASSPNKGRKRDF
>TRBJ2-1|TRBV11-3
CASSSRGSGGNSVFF
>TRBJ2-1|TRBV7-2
CASSEDRGPYNEQFF
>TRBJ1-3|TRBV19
CASSEQTGNTIYF